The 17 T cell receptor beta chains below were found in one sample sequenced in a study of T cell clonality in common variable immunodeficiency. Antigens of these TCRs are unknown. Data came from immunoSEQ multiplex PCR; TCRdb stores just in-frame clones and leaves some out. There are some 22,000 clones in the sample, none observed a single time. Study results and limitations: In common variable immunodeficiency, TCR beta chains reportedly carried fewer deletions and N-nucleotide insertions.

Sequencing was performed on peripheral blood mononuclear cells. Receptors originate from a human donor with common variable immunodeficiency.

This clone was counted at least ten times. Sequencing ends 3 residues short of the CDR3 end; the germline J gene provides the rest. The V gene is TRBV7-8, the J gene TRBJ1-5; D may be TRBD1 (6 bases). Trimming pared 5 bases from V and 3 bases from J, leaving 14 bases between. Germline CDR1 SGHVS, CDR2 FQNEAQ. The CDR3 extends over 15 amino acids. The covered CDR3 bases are TGTGCCAGCAGCCTTCGAACAGGGCCCAATCAGCCC. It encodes CASSLRTGPNQP. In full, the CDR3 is CASSLRTGPNQPQHF.

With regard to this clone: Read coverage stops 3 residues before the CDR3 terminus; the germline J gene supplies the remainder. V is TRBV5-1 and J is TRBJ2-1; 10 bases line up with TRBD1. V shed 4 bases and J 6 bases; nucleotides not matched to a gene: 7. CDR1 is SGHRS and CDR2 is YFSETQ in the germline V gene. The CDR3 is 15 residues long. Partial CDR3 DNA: TGCGCCAGCAGCCGGGGGGACAGGGGTACCAATGAG. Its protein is CASSRGDRGTNE. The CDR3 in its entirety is CASSRGDRGTNEQFF. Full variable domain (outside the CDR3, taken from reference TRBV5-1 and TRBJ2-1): KAGVTQTPRYLIKTRGQQVTLSCSPISGHRSVSWYQQTPGQGLQFLFEYFSETQRNKGNFPGRFSGRQFSNSRSEMNVSTLELGDSALYLCASSRGDRGTNEQFFGPGTRLTVL.

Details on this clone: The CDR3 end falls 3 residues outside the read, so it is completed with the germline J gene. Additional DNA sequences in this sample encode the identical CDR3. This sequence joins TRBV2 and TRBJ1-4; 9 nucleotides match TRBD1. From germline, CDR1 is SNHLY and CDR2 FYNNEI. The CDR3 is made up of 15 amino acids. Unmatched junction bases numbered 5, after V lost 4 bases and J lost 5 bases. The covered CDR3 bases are TGTGCCAGCAGTGGAGGGGGGACAGGGAATGAAAAA. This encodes CASSGGGTGNEK. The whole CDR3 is CASSGGGTGNEKLFF. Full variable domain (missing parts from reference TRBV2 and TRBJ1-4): EPEVTQTPSHQVTQMGQEVILRCVPISNHLYFYWYRQILGQKVEFLVSFYNNEISEKSEIFDDQFSVERPDGSNFTLKIRSTKLEDSAMYFCASSGGGTGNEKLFFGSGTQLSVL.

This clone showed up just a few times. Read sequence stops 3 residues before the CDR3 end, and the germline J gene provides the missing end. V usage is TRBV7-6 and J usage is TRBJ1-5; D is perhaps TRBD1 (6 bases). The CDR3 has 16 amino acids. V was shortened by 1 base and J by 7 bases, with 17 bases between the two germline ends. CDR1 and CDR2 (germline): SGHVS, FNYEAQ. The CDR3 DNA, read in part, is TGTGCCAGCAGCTTAGTATCCGGGCAGGGGAGGCAGCCC. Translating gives CASSLVSGQGRQP. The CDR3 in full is CASSLVSGQGRQPQHF.

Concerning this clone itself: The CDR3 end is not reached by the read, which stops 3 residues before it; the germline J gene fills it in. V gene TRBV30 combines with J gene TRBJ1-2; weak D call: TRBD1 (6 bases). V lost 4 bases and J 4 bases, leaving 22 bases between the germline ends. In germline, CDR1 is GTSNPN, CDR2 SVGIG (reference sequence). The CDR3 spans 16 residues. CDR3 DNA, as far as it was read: TGTGCCTGGAACGCCCCCTCCGGGACACTAAGCTATGGC. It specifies CAWNAPSGTLSYG. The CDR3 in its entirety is CAWNAPSGTLSYGYTF.

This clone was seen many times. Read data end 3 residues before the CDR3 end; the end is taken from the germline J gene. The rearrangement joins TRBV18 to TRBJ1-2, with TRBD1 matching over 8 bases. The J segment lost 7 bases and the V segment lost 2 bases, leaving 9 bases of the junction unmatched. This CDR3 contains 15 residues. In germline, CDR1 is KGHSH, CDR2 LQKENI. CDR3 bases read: TGTGCCAGCTCACCAACCACGACAGGGGAGGGTGGC. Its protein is CASSPTTTGEGG. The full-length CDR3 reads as CASSPTTTGEGGYTF.

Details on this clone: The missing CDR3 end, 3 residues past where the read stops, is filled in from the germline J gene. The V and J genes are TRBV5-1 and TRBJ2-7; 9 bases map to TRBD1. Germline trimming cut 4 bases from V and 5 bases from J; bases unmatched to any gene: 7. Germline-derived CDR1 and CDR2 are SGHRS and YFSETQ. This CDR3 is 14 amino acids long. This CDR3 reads CASSRDRGNDEQYF. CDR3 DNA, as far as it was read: TGCGCCAGCAGCCGCGACAGGGGGAACGACGAG.

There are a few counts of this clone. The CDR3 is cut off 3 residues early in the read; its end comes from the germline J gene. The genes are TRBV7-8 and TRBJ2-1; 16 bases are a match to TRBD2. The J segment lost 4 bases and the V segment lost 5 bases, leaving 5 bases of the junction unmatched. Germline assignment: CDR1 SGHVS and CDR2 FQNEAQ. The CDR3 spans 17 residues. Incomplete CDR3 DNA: TGTGCCAGCAGCCCGGGACTAGCGGGAGGGGGGTACAATGAG. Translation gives CASSPGLAGGGYNE. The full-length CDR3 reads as CASSPGLAGGGYNEQFF.

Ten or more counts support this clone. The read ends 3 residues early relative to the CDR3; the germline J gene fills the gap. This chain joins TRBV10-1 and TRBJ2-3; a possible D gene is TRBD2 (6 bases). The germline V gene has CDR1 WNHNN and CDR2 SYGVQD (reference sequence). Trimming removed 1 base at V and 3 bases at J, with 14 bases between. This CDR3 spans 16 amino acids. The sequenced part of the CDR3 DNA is TGCGCCAGCAGTGAGTTGGTCGGGGGAGGTACAGATACG. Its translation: CASSELVGGGTDT. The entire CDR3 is CASSELVGGGTDTQYF.

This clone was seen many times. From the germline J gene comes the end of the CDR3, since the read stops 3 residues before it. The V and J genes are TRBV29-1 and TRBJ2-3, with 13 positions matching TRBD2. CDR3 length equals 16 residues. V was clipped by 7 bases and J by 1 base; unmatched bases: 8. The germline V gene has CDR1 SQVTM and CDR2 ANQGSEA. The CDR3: CSAAGLAGVGTDTQYF. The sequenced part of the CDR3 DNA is TGCAGCGCTGCCGGACTAGCGGGAGTCGGCACAGATACG.

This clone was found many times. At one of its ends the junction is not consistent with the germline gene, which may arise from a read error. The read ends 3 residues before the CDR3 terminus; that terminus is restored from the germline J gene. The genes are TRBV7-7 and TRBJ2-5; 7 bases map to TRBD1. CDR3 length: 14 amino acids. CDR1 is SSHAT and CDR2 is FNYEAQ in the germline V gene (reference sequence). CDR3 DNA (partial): TGTGCTAGCAGCCCGGGACAGCTCCAAGAGACC. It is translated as CASSPGQLQET. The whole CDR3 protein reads CASSPGQLQETQYF.

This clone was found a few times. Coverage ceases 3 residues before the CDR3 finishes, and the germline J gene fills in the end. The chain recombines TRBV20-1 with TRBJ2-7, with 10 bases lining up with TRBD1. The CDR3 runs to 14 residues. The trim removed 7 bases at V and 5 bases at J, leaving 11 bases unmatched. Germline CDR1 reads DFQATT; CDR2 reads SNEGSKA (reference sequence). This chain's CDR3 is CSVSIRDRGNEQYF. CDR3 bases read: TGCAGTGTGTCGATCCGGGACAGGGGAAACGAG.

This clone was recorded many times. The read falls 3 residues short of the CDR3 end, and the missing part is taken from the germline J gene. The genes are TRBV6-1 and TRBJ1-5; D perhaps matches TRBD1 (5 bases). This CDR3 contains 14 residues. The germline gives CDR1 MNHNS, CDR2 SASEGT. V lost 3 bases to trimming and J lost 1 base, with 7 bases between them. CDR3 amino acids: CASSEGRSNQPQHF. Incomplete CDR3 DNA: TGTGCCAGCAGTGAGGGGCGGAGCAATCAGCCC.

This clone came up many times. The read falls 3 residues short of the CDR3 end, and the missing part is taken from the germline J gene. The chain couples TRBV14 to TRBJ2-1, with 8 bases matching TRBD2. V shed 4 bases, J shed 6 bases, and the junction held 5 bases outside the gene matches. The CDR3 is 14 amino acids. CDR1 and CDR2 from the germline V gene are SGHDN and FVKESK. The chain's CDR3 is CASSRWTSSNEQFF. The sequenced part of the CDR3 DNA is TGTGCCAGCAGCCGCTGGACTAGCAGCAATGAG. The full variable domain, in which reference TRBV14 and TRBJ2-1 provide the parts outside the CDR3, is EAGVTQFPSHSVIEKGQTVTLRCDPISGHDNLYWYRRVMGKEIKFLLHFVKESKQDESGMPNNRFLAERTGGTYSTLKVQPAELEDSGVYFCASSRWTSSNEQFFGPGTRLTVL.

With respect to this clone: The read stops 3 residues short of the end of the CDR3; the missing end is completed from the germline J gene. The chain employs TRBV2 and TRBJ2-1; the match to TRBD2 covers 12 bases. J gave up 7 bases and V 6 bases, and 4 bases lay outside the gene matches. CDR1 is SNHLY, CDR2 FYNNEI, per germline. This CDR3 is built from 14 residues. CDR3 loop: CASRRLAGVNEQFF. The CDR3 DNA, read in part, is TGTGCCAGCAGGAGACTAGCGGGAGTAAATGAG.

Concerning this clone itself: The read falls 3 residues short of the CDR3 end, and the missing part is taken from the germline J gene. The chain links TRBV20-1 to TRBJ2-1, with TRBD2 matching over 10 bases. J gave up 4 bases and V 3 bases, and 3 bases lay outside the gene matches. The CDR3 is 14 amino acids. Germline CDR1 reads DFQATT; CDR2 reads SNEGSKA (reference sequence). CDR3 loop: CSASGLAAYNEQFF. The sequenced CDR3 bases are TGCAGTGCTAGCGGACTAGCGGCTTACAATGAG.

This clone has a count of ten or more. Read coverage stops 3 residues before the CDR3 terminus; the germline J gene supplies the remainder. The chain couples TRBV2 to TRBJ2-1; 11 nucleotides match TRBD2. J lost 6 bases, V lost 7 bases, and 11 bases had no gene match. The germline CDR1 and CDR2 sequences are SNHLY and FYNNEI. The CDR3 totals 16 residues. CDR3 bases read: TGTGCCAGCACCATACGAGCTAGCGGGAGGAGCAATGAG. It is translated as CASTIRASGRSNE. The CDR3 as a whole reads CASTIRASGRSNEQFF. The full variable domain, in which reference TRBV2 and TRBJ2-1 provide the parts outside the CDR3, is EPEVTQTPSHQVTQMGQEVILRCVPISNHLYFYWYRQILGQKVEFLVSFYNNEISEKSEIFDDQFSVERPDGSNFTLKIRSTKLEDSAMYFCASTIRASGRSNEQFFGPGTRLTVL.